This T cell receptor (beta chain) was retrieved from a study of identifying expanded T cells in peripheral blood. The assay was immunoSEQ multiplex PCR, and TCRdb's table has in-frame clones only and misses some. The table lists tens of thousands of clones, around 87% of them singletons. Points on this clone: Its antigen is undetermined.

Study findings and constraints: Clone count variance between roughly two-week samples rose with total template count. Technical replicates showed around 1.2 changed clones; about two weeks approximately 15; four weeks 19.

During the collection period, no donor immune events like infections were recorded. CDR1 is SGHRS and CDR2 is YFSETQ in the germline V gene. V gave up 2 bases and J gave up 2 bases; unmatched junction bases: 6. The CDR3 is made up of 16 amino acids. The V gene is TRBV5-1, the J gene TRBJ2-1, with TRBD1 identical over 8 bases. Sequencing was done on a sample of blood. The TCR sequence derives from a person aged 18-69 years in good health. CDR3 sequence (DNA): TGCGCCAGCAGCTTAAGGACAGGGAACCCCTACAATGAGCAGTTCTTC. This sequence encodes CASSLRTGNPYNEQFF.